The 7 T cell receptor beta chains in this list originate from one sample, sequenced in a study of blood T cell repertoires in COVID-19. TCRdb's table, derived via immunoSEQ multiplex PCR, lists solely in-frame clones and lacks some. The sample has roughly 81,000 clones, about nine tenths seen once. Specimen: peripheral blood. All receptors derive from a woman aged 45-60 years in a cohort sampled during active COVID-19.

The chain has TRBV28 and TRBJ1-4; TRBD1 matches at 7 bases. Trimming removed 5 bases from V and 12 bases from J; junction bases left unmatched: 12. There are 14 residues in the CDR3. The germline V gene has CDR1 MDHEN and CDR2 SYDVKM. The CDR3 bases are TGTGCCAGCAGTGGGGAGACAGGGAGGCGGGAACTGTTTTTT. This codes for CASSGETGRRELFF.

The rearrangement links TRBV19 to TRBJ2-3; TRBD2 matches at 8 bases. J was trimmed by 3 bases and V by 4 bases; bases with no gene match: 9. The CDR3 totals 16 residues. CDR1 is LNHDA and CDR2 is SQIVND in the germline V gene (reference sequence). In nucleotides, the CDR3 is TGTGCCAGTAGTAACCCTACGGCTAGCGGGACAGATACGCAGTATTTT. It is translated as CASSNPTASGTDTQYF.

The chain employs TRBV3-1 (or the pseudogene TRBV3-2) and TRBJ1-3; D might be TRBD1 (5 bases). Germline CDR1 reads LGHDT; CDR2 reads YNNKEL (reference sequence). The CDR3 consists of 15 residues. V lost 1 base to trimming and J lost 4 bases, with 11 bases between them. The CDR3 spells CASSQVTVNGNTIYF. The CDR3 DNA reads as TGTGCCAGCAGCCAAGTGACAGTTAACGGAAACACCATATATTTT.

The gene calls are TRBV3-1 (or the pseudogene TRBV3-2) and TRBJ1-1, with D perhaps matching TRBD1 (6 bases). CDR3 length equals 14 residues. Between the trimmed V and J ends, which lost 5 bases and 1 base, there was a span of 11 bases. Germline lookup yields CDR1 LGHDT and CDR2 YNNKEL (reference sequence). CDR3 in amino acids: CASSLQGGNTEAFF. The DNA for the CDR3 is TGTGCCAGCAGCTTACAGGGTGGGAACACTGAAGCTTTCTTT.

The gene calls are TRBV5-4 and TRBJ2-5; tentative D call: TRBD1 (6 bases). The CDR3 runs 15 residues. V lost 2 bases and J 5 bases, leaving 16 bases between the germline ends. The germline V gene has CDR1 SGHNT and CDR2 YYREEE (reference sequence). CDR3 loop: CASSFSFGGGETQYF. In DNA, the CDR3 is TGTGCCAGCAGCTTCTCGTTTGGGGGCGGGGAGACCCAGTACTTC.

This chain links TRBV5-1 with TRBJ2-1, with 12 bases identical to TRBD2. The V segment lost 3 bases and the J segment 5 bases; nucleotides outside the gene matches: 9. This CDR3 region has 17 residues. Germline V gene data show CDR1 as SGHRS and CDR2 as YFSETQ. For the CDR3, the DNA is TGCGCCAGCAGCTGGGGCCCCCTAGCGGGAGGGCACAATGAGCAGTTCTTC. Translating it yields CASSWGPLAGGHNEQFF.

This chain links TRBV7-3 with TRBJ1-1; D ambiguous. Trimming pared 5 bases from V and 1 base from J, leaving 11 bases between. This CDR3 has 14 residues. Germline V CDR1 and CDR2: SGHTA, FQGTGA. The CDR3 reads CASSPNRGNTEAFF. DNA for the CDR3: TGTGCCAGCAGCCCCAACCGGGGGAACACTGAAGCTTTCTTT.